The T cell receptor beta chain described here comes from a study of early stage breast cancer tumors. TCRdb keeps only in-frame clones here, not all; method: immunoSEQ multiplex PCR. The table records roughly 40,000 clones, over 60% of them present only once. General study findings and limits: Compared with adjacent normal breast tissue, tumors showed 2 to 3-fold greater T cell density and higher clonality.

Trimming cost V 2 bases and J 7 bases, with 16 bases left between them. Germline CDR1 SGHRS, CDR2 YFSETQ. The CDR3 covers 14 residues. On this clone: Its antigen is unknown.

The source material was blood. This chain links TRBV5-1 with TRBJ2-7; tentative D call: TRBD1 (8 bases). The receptor's source is a person aged 45-60 years with breast cancer. The CDR3 protein is CASSLQGGADEQYV. CDR3 sequence (DNA): TGCGCCAGCAGCTTACAGGGGGGGGCTGATGAGCAGTACGTC.